This T cell receptor (beta chain) originates from a study of shared clonotypes between healthy human individuals. About the research overall: A donor's plate count was three for CD4 naive and three for CD4 memory; CD8 naive had two and CD8 memory one. Study-wide points: Memory subsets generally showed lower estimated richness than naive subsets.

The donors were adults (healthy and HIV-negative) with no recent acute infections or vaccinations. In the case of this clone: The target antigen is unknown.

Germline values: CDR1 MRHNA, CDR2 SNTAGT. This CDR3 has 16 residues. The V end lost 5 bases, the J end lost 3 bases, and 18 bases lay between the germline ends. It was at deep level that the assay was run. The repertoire was sequenced with immunoSEQ multiplex PCR; TCRdb's copy has only in-frame clones and lacks some. The sample has 2 million to 2.5 million clones; 93% are singletons. The sequenced material came from naive CD4+ T cells from PBMCs. Subset noted: CD45RA+ positively selected. The rearrangement links TRBV6-4 to TRBJ2-3; D is unclear. The sequence was obtained from a man between 18 and 35 years old in good health. Some clones in this sample may be carry-over from other donors' samples. CDR3 nucleotide sequence: TGTGCCAGCAGTAAATCATTTGGCTTTGGGACAGATACGCAGTATTTT. It codes for CASSKSFGFGTDTQYF.